This T cell receptor beta chain was retrieved from a study of blood T cell repertoires in COVID-19. V was cut by 6 bases and J by 0 bases, with 14 bases left in between. This CDR3 region has 15 residues. Germline values: CDR1 MDHEN, CDR2 SYDVKM. Original methodology: The authors estimated nucleated cell counts from reference gene primer amplification. Only in-frame clones appear in the TCRdb table, and some are missing; sequencing was by immunoSEQ multiplex PCR. V and J calls and clone size are given by that table; D and trimming were obtained from the DNA. The data show some 45,000 clones, approximately 80% seen once.

The sequencing sample was made of peripheral blood. The sequence came from an older man with acute or convalescent COVID-19. The chain is built from TRBV28 and TRBJ1-2; possible D gene TRBD1, 6 bases. CDR3 nucleotides: TGTGCCAGCAGAACACCCTCAGGGGCTAACTATGGCTACACCTTC. This codes for CASRTPSGANYGYTF.